This entry lists 8 T cell receptor beta chains sequenced from one sample in a study of OX40 agonist ivuxolimab in advanced cancers. Some clones are missing from TCRdb's copy, which holds only in-frame ones; the method was immunoSEQ multiplex PCR. The top ten hold over 5% of the sample, which has 60,000 or so clones, more than 75% seen once. The sample in question was CD4+ or CD8+ T cells sorted from blood, obtained in a trial of the OX40 agonist ivuxolimab. These receptors came from an adult with an advanced solid tumor such as melanoma, head and neck, liver or kidney cancer.

The rearrangement links TRBV6-5 to TRBJ1-2; 8 nucleotides align to TRBD1. Germline V gene sequence: CDR1 MNHEY, CDR2 SVGAGI. The CDR3 sequence is 14 residues long. The J segment lost 4 bases and the V segment lost 5 bases, leaving 6 bases of the junction unmatched. CDR3 bases: TGTGCCAGCAGTCCCTACAGGGGGGCCTATGGCTACACCTTC. It translates to CASSPYRGAYGYTF.

The DNA for the CDR3 is TGTGCCACCCTGTCAGGAGCTAACTATGGCTACACCTTC. As protein: CATLSGANYGYTF. The chain has TRBV28 and TRBJ1-2; D gene uncertain. V gave up 10 bases and J gave up 0 bases, with 12 bases separating them. CDR1 and CDR2 from the germline V gene are MDHEN and SYDVKM. This CDR3 spans 13 amino acids.

This clone has just one count. The rearrangement links TRBV10-2 to TRBJ2-2, with 10 bases matching TRBD1. V was clipped by 11 bases and J by 2 bases; unmatched bases: 8. The CDR3 is 15 residues long. The germline V gene has CDR1 WSHSY and CDR2 SAAADI. The CDR3, as DNA: TGCGCCTGTAGACGGGACAGGGGTAACACCGGGGAGCTGTTTTTT. Protein sequence: CACRRDRGNTGELFF.

V and J are TRBV10-1 and TRBJ2-5, with 10 bases aligning to TRBD2. Trimming at V came to 8 bases and at J to 3 bases, leaving 3 bases not matched to a gene. This CDR3 contains 13 residues. The germline V gene encodes CDR1 WNHNN and CDR2 SYGVQD (reference sequence). CDR3 DNA sequence: TGCGCCAGCGGGGGACTAGCGAAAGAGACCCAGTACTTC. This encodes CASGGLAKETQYF.

The count of this clone is one. The chain recombines TRBV18 with TRBJ1-5; the D is unclear. The CDR3 covers 13 residues. Germline V gives CDR1 KGHSH, CDR2 LQKENI. Trimming removed 5 bases at V and 7 bases at J, with 12 bases between. CDR3 bases: TGTGCCAGCTCAGTTGGGGAGAGGCAGCCCCAGCATTTT. It specifies CASSVGERQPQHF.

V is TRBV5-1 and J is TRBJ1-2; the D is unclear. The V end was cut by 0 bases, the J end by 4 bases, with 10 bases between. CDR3 length: 14 amino acids. Germline CDR1 SGHRS, CDR2 YFSETQ. The CDR3, as DNA: TGCGCCAGCAGCTTGGATAGCGGAGGCTATGGCTACACCTTC. The encoded protein is CASSLDSGGYGYTF.

The chain has TRBV19 and TRBJ1-4, with no clear D. Germline-derived CDR1 and CDR2 are LNHDA and SQIVND (reference sequence). V was pared by 3 bases and J by 2 bases, with 10 bases between. CDR3 length: 15 residues. CDR3 bases: TGTGCCAGTAGTATTAAAGGGAACACTAATGAAAAACTGTTTTTT. Its translation: CASSIKGNTNEKLFF.

The chain joins TRBV27 to TRBJ1-2; D ambiguous. Germline CDR1 reads MNHEY; CDR2 reads SMNVEV (reference sequence). This CDR3 comprises 13 residues. V was cut by 5 bases and J by 5 bases, with 12 bases left in between. CDR3 amino acids: CASSTTRSYGYTF. CDR3 nucleotides: TGTGCCAGCAGTACGACGCGCAGTTATGGCTACACCTTC.